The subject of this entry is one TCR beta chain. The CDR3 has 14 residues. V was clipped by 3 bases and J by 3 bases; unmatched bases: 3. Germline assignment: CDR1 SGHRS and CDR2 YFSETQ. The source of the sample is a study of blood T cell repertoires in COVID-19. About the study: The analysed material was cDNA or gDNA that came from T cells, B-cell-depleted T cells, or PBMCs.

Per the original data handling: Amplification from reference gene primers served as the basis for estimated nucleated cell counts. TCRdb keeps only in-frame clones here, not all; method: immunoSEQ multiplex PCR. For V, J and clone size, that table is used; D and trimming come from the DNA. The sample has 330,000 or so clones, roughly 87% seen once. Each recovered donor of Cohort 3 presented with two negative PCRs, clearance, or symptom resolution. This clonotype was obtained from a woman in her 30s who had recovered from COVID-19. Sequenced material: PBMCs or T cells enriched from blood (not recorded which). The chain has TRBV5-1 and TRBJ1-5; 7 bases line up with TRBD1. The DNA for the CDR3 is TGCGCCAGCAGCTGGGGGACAGCCAATCAGCCCCAGCATTTT. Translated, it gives CASSWGTANQPQHF.